This T cell receptor beta chain was observed in a study of blood T cell repertoires in COVID-19 (dated by TCRdb to the early 2020s). Background for the entire study: Samples from collaborators originated in the United States, Italy and Spain and spanned both the acute and convalescent phases of COVID-19. The prospective study material was composed of cDNA or gDNA derived from T cells, B-cell-depleted T cells, or PBMCs. Subjects who had been exposed to COVID-19, were actively infected with it, or had recovered from it provided the deeply sampled blood TCRbeta repertoires that made up the dataset. A freely available public database, intended as a resource for researchers studying the immune response to SARS-CoV-2, is where the repertoires were released. The samples were drawn from the first 160 participants of the ongoing ImmuneRACE study and from under 1,500 subjects provided by 6 global collaborators. A de-identified subject ID, COVID-19 status, age in years and sex were almost always included in the sample metadata. HLA class I and class II types, where available, came from metadata supplied by the sample provider rather than from assay-based typing.

TCRbeta CDR3 regions were amplified from genomic DNA by means of the immunoSEQ Assay, a bias-controlled multiplex PCR. Per the source publication's procedure: Nucleated cell counts per sample were estimated from amplification of reference gene primers within the assay. To quantify the absolute abundance of each unique TCRbeta CDR3 rearrangement, sequence reads were collapsed and filtered. For each sample, productive Simpson clonality was calculated as the square root of Simpson's diversity index across productive rearrangements. TCRdb limited this immuneACCESS table to in-frame rearrangements with V and J called. A share of clones is missing; checked studies link under half to unresolved V genes, and the rest is unexplained. That table is the source of V, J and clone size, and D and trimming were worked out from the DNA. The sample data list roughly 330,000 clones, and around nine tenths of these were observed just once. The ten largest make up about 5% of the sample.

In the prospective study, participants were 18 to 89 years old, resided in fewer than 25 geographic areas of the United States, and were enrolled through a virtual design. In the prospective study, cohorts were assigned on the basis of participant-reported clinical history obtained from a screening survey and a study questionnaire. For ImmuneRACE Cohort 3, a participant was defined as recovered based on two consecutive negative NP/OP PCR tests, clearance by a healthcare professional, or resolution of symptoms. In the prospective study, mobile phlebotomists collected whole blood, serum and a nasopharyngeal or oropharyngeal swab from each participant. Over a roughly two-month period, participants in the prospective study had the option of providing additional blood draws and questionnaires. Blood samples from the prospective study were shipped frozen or at room temperature prior to DNA extraction.

To note about this clone: Its antigen remains unidentified. Per-nucleotide qualities are absent, and no much larger clonotype sits a single base away.

General findings and caveats noted by the study authors: The amount of clinical and demographic metadata varied by source and participant and was provided uncurated.

The germline ends are 6 bases apart after V is trimmed by 3 bases and J by 3 bases. From cysteine to phenylalanine, the CDR3 is 12 amino acids long. Only the CDR3 DNA stays, 36 bases, in frame from base 1. CDR1 SGHNT and CDR2 YYREEE were looked up in the germline V gene (reference sequence). The sequenced sample was PBMCs or T cells enriched from blood (not recorded which). This TCR was sampled from a man aged 30-40 years who had recovered from COVID-19. The chain couples TRBV5-4 to TRBJ1-1, with TRBD1 as a weak D call on 6 bases. The DNA reads TGTGCCAGCAGCTACAGGGACACTGAAGCTTTCTTT. Protein translation: CASSYRDTEAFF.